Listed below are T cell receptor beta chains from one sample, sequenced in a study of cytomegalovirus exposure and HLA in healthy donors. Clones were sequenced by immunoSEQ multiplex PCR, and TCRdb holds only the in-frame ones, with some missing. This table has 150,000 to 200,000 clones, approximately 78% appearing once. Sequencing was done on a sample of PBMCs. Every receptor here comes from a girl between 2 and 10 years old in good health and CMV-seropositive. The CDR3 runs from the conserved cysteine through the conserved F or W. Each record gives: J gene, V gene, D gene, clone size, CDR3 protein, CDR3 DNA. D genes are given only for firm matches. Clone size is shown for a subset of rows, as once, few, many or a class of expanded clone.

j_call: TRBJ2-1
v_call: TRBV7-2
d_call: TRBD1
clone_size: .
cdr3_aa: CASRDWTGQNEQFF
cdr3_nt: TGTGCCAGCAGGGATTGGACAGGCCAAAATGAGCAGTTCTTC

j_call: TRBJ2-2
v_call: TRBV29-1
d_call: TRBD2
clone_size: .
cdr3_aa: CSVNFGLAGGPYTGELFF
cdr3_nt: TGCAGCGTTAATTTCGGACTAGCGGGAGGGCCCTACACCGGGGAGCTGTTTTTT

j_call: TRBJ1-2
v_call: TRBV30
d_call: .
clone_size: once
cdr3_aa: CAWSVPGGVGGYTF
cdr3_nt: TGTGCCTGGAGTGTACCTGGGGGGGTAGGAGGCTACACCTTC

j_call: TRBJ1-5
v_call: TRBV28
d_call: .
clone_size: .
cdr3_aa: CASRVRPVNQPQHF
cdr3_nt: TGTGCCAGCAGGGTCAGGCCCGTCAATCAGCCCCAGCATTTT

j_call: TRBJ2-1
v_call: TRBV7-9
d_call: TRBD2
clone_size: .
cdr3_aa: CASSLELAGVNEQFF
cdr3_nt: TGTGCCAGCAGCTTAGAACTAGCGGGAGTTAATGAGCAGTTCTTC

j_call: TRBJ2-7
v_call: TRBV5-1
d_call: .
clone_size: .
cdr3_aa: CASSGAPGYEQYF
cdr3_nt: TGCGCCAGCAGCGGGGCCCCCGGCTACGAGCAGTACTTC

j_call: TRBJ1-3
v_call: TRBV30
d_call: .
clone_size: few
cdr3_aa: CAWSVHPGGAKGNTIYF
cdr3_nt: TGTGCCTGGAGTGTACATCCGGGGGGCGCAAAGGGAAACACCATATATTTT

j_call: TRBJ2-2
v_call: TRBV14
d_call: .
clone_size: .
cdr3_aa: CASSLSRGRELFF
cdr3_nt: TGTGCCAGCAGCCTAAGTCGGGGGAGGGAGCTGTTTTTT

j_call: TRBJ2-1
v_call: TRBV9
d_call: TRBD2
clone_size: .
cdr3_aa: CASSVSGRHDEQFF
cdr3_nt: TGTGCCAGCAGCGTGTCCGGGAGGCACGATGAGCAGTTCTTC

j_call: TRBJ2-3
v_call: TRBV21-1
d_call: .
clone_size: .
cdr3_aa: CASSNRGRGSADTQYF
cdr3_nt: TGTGCCAGCAGCAACCGCGGGAGGGGCTCGGCAGATACGCAGTATTTT

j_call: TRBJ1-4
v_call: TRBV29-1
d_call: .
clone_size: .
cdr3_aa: CSVLTRTTNEKLFF
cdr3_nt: TGCAGCGTCCTAACGCGCACAACTAATGAAAAACTGTTTTTT

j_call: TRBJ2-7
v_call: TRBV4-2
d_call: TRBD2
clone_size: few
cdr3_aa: CASSQSTGGASGSTYEQYF
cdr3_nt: TGTGCCAGCAGCCAATCGACGGGGGGCGCTAGCGGGAGTACCTACGAGCAGTACTTC

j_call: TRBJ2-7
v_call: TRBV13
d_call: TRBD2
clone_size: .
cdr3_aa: CASSAGGRSTYEQYF
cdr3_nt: TGTGCCAGCAGCGCGGGGGGGAGATCTACCTACGAGCAGTACTTC

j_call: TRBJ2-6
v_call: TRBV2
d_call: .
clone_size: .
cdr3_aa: CASSRGENLSGANVLTF
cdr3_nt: TGTGCCAGCAGTAGGGGTGAAAACCTCTCTGGGGCCAACGTCCTGACTTTC

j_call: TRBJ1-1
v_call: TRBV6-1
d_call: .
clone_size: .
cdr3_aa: CASSELPGSGGARGSAFF
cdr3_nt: TGTGCCAGCAGTGAGCTCCCCGGGTCGGGGGGCGCCCGCGGATCAGCTTTCTTT

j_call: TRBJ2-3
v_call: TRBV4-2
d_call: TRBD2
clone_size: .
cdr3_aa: CASSQDRLPGLGPADTQYF
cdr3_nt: TGTGCCAGCAGCCAAGATCGCCTCCCGGGACTAGGTCCGGCGGATACGCAGTATTTT

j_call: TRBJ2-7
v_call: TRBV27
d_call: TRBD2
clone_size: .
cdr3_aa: CASSFSREGYEQYF
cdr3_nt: TGTGCCAGCAGTTTTTCGCGGGAGGGGTACGAGCAGTACTTC

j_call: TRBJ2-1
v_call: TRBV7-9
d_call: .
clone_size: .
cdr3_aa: CASSPLIGSSYNEQFF
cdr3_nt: TGTGCCAGCAGTCCCCTTATCGGGTCCTCCTACAATGAGCAGTTCTTC

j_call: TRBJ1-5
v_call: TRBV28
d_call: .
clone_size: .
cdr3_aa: CASTASDRRNDVRHF
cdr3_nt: TGTGCCAGCACCGCCTCTGACAGACGGAACGACGTAAGGCATTTT

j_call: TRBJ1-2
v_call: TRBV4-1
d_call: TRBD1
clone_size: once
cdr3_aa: CASSLRDSGGYTF
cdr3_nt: TGCGCCAGCAGCCTACGGGACAGTGGCGGCTACACCTTC

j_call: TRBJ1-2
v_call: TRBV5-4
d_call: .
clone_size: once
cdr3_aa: CASSPLGGANYGYTF
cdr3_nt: TGTGCCAGCAGTCCTTTGGGAGGAGCTAACTATGGCTACACCTTC

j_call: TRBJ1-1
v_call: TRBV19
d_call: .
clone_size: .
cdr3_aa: CASSMAQGRTEAFF
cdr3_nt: TGTGCCAGTAGTATGGCACAGGGTAGGACTGAAGCTTTCTTT

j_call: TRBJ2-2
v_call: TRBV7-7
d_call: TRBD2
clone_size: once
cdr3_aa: CASSLGLAGGPTNTGELFF
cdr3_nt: TGTGCTAGCAGCCTGGGACTAGCGGGAGGACCCACAAACACCGGGGAGCTGTTTTTT

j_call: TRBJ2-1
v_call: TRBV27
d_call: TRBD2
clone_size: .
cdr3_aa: CASSLSGRIREREVHNEQFF
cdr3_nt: TGTGCCAGCAGTTTATCGGGGAGAATAAGGGAGCGGGAGGTCCACAATGAGCAGTTCTTC

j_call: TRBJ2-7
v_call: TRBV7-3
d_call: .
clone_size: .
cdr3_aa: CASSSTSSYEQYF
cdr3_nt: TGTGCCAGCAGCTCGACTAGCTCCTACGAGCAGTACTTC

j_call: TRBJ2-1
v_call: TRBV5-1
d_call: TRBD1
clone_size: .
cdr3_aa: CASSRGQGAGNEQFF
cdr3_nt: TGCGCCAGCAGCCGGGGACAGGGGGCGGGGAATGAGCAGTTCTTC

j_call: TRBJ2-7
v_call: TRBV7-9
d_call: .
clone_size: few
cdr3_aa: CASSLDGSYEQYF
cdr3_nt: TGTGCCAGCAGCTTAGACGGCTCCTACGAGCAGTACTTC

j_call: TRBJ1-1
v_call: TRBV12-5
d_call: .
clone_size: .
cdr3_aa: CASTGLTPEAFF
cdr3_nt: TGTGCTAGTACAGGGCTTACGCCTGAAGCTTTCTTT

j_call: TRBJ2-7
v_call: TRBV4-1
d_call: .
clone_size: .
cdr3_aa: CASSQDHRGAGLQYF
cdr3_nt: TGCGCCAGCAGCCAAGATCATCGGGGGGCGGGTTTACAGTACTTC

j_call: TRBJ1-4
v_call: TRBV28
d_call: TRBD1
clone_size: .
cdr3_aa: CASSGGQGEAEKLFF
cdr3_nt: TGTGCCAGCAGTGGAGGACAGGGGGAGGCGGAAAAACTGTTTTTT

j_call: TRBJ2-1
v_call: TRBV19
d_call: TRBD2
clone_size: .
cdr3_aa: CASSILAGKGNEQFF
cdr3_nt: TGTGCCAGTAGTATACTAGCGGGAAAGGGAAATGAGCAGTTCTTC

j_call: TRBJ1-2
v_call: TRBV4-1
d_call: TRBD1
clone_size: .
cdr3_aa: CASSQDRVAYGYTF
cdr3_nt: TGCGCCAGCAGCCAGGACAGGGTTGCCTATGGCTACACCTTC

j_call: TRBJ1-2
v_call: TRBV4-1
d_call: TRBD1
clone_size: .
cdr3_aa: CASSRLQGGVYGYTF
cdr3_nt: TGCGCCAGCAGCCGCCTACAGGGGGGTGTCTATGGCTACACCTTC

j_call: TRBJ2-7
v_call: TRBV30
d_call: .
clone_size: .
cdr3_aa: CAWQQGRGYEQYF
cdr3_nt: TGTGCCTGGCAACAGGGTCGGGGCTACGAGCAGTACTTC

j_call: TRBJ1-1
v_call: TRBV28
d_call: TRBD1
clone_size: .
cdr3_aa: CASSLGDRYTEAFF
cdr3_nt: TGTGCCAGCAGTTTAGGGGACAGATACACTGAAGCTTTCTTT

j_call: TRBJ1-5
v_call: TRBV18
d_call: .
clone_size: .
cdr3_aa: CASSPGYGVRNQPQHF
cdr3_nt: TGTGCCAGCTCACCAGGGTACGGGGTTAGAAATCAGCCCCAGCATTTT

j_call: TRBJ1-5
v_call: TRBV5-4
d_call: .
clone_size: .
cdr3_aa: CASSLWSGSNQPQHF
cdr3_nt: TGTGCCAGCAGCTTGTGGTCAGGCAGCAATCAGCCCCAGCATTTT

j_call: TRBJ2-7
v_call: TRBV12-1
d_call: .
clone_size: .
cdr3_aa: CASSPGAVAGELCEQYF
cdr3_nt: TGTGCCAGCAGTCCTGGGGCGGTAGCGGGAGAATTATGCGAGCAGTACTTC

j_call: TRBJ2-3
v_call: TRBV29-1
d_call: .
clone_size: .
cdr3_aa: CSVEGTPSTDTQYF
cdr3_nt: TGCAGCGTTGAAGGGACACCTAGCACAGATACGCAGTATTTT

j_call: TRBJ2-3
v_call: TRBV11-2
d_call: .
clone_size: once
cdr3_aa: CASSLMRGFGTDTQYF
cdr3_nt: TGTGCCAGCAGCTTAATGCGGGGCTTCGGCACAGATACGCAGTATTTT

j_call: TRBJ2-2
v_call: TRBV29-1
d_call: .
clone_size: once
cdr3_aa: CSVVEGPGELFF
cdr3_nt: TGCAGCGTGGTGGAGGGGCCCGGGGAGCTGTTTTTT

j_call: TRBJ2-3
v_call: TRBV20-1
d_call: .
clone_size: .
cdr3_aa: CSAPLTDTQYF
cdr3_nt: TGCAGTGCCCCGTTGACAGATACGCAGTATTTT

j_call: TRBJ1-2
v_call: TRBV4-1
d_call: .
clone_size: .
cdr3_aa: CASSQDPGTYGYTF
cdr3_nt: TGCGCCAGCAGCCAAGATCCTGGGACTTATGGCTACACCTTC

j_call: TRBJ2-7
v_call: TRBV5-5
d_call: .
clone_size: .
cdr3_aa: CASSLLVEQYF
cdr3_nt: TGTGCCAGCAGCCTATTAGTCGAGCAGTACTTC

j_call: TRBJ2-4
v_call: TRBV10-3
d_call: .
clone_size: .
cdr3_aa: CAISERKAGEAKNIQYF
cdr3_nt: TGTGCCATCAGTGAGAGGAAGGCAGGGGAGGCCAAAAACATTCAGTACTTC

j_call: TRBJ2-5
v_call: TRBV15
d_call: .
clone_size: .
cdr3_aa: CATSNVIGGEEETQYF
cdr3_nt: TGTGCCACCAGCAACGTAATAGGGGGGGAGGAAGAGACCCAGTACTTC

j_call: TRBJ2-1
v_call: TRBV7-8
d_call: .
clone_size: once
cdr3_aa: CASSSNRAEQFF
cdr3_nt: TGTGCCAGCAGCTCCAACAGGGCCGAGCAGTTCTTC

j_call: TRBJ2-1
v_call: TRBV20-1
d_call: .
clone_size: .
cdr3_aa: CSARQDNEQFF
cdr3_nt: TGCAGTGCTAGACAGGACAATGAGCAGTTCTTC

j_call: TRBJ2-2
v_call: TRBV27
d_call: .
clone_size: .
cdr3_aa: CASSFAGPGELFF
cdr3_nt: TGTGCCAGCAGTTTTGCGGGTCCCGGGGAGCTGTTTTTT

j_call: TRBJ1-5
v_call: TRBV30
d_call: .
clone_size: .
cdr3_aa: CAWSQAGPYNSNQPQHF
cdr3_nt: TGTGCCTGGAGTCAGGCTGGGCCTTACAATAGCAATCAGCCCCAGCATTTT

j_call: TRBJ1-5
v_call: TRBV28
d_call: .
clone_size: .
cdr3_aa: CASSFPGVYQPQHF
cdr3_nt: TGTGCCAGCAGTTTCCCCGGGGTTTATCAGCCCCAGCATTTT

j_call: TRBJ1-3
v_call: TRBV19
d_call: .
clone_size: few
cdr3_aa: CASSPGNTIYF
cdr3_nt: TGTGCCAGTAGTCCAGGAAACACCATATATTTT

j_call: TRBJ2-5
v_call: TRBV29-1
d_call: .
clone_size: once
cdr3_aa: CSVDKAPAQYF
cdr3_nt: TGCAGCGTTGATAAAGCGCCGGCCCAGTACTTC

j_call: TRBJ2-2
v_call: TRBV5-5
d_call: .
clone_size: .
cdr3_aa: CASSPRGGESTGELFF
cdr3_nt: TGTGCCAGCAGCCCGAGGGGGGGAGAGAGCACCGGGGAGCTGTTTTTT

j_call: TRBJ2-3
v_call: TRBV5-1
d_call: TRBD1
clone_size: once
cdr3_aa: CASSLAQGGTDTQYF
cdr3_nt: TGCGCCAGCAGCTTGGCACAGGGGGGCACAGATACGCAGTATTTT

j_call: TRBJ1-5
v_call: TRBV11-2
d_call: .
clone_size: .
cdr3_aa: CASSPDSNSNQPQHF
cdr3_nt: TGTGCCAGCAGCCCTGACAGTAATAGCAATCAGCCCCAGCATTTT